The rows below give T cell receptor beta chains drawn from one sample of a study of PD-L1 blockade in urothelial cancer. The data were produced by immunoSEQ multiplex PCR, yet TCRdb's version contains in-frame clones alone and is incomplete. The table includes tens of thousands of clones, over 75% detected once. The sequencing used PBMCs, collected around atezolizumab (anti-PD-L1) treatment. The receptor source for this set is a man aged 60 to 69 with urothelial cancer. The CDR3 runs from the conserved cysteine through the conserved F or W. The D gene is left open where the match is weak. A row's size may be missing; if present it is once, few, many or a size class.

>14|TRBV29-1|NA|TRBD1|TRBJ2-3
CSVRDRVGTDTQYF
TGCAGCGTTCGAGACAGGGTAGGCACAGATACGCAGTATTTT
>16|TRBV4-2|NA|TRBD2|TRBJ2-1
CASGRLSGGLSNEQFF
TGTGCCAGCGGACGTTTATCGGGAGGGCTCTCCAATGAGCAGTTCTTC
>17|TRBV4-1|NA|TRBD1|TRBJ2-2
CASSQDYGTGNTGELFF
TGCGCCAGCAGCCAAGATTATGGGACAGGGAACACCGGGGAGCTGTTTTTT
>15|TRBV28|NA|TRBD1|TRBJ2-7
CASSSRTGLSYEQYF
TGTGCCAGCAGCTCACGGACAGGCCTTTCCTACGAGCAGTACTTC
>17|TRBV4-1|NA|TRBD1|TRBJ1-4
CASSQARDRVSPEKLFF
TGCGCCAGCAGCCAAGCTCGCGACAGGGTTTCGCCTGAAAAACTGTTTTTT
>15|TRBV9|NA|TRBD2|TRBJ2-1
CASSVVTSGAKEQFF
TGTGCCAGCAGCGTAGTTACTAGCGGGGCAAAGGAGCAGTTCTTC
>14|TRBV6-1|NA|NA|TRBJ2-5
CASSDPPQQETQYF
TGTGCCAGCAGTGATCCTCCACAGCAAGAGACCCAGTACTTC
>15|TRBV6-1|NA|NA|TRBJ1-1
CASSAREGRNTEAFF
TGTGCCAGCAGCGCAAGAGAGGGAAGGAACACTGAAGCTTTCTTT
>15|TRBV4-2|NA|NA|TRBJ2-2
CASSQGETTTGELFF
TGTGCCAGCAGCCAAGGTGAGACTACCACCGGGGAGCTGTTTTTT
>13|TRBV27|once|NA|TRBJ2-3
CASSLTTGDTQYF
TGTGCCAGCAGTTTAACAACGGGAGATACGCAGTATTTT
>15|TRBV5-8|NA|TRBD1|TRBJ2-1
CAGDFRDRGRGEQFF
TGTGCCGGGGACTTCCGGGACAGGGGGCGCGGAGAGCAGTTCTTC
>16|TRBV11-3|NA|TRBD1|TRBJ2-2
CASSATGTANTGELFF
TGTGCCAGCAGCGCCACCGGGACAGCGAACACCGGGGAGCTGTTTTTT
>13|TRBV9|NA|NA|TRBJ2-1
CASSTDSGEGPFF
TGTGCCAGCAGCACCGATTCGGGGGAAGGCCCGTTCTTC
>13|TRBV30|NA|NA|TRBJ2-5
CAWTSGRSGLKDF
TGTGCCTGGACCTCCGGCAGGTCGGGGTTGAAAGACTTC
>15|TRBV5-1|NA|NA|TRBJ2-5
CASSLVQGTSETQYF
TGCGCCAGCAGCTTGGTTCAGGGCACCAGTGAGACCCAGTACTTC
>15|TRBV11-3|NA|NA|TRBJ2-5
CASSIGQHQRETQYF
TGTGCCAGCAGCATTGGACAGCATCAGAGGGAGACCCAGTACTTC
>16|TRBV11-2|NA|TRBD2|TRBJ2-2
CASSLRGGLNTGELFF
TGTGCCAGCAGCTTGCGCGGGGGGTTGAACACCGGGGAGCTGTTTTTT
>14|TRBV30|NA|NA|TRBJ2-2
CAWTPTGGGGELFF
TGTGCCTGGACCCCGACAGGAGGTGGCGGGGAGCTGTTTTTT
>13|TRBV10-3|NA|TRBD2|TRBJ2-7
CAISSSGGYEQYF
TGTGCCATCAGCTCTAGCGGGGGCTACGAGCAGTACTTC
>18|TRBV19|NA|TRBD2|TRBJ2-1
CASSIDPRTSGSVNEQFF
TGTGCCAGTAGTATAGACCCCCGGACTAGCGGGAGTGTCAATGAGCAGTTCTTC
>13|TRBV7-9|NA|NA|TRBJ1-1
CASSLARGAEAFF
TGTGCCAGCAGCTTAGCCCGGGGGGCTGAAGCTTTCTTT
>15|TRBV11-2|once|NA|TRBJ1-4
CASSYTGSQGEKLFF
TGTGCCAGCAGCTACACAGGATCCCAAGGTGAAAAACTGTTTTTT
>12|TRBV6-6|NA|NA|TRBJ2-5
CASSGPQGTQYF
TGTGCCAGCAGCGGTCCACAGGGGACCCAGTACTTC
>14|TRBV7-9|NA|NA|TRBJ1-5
CASSLWDINQPQHF
TGTGCCAGCAGTTTGTGGGACATCAATCAGCCCCAGCATTTT
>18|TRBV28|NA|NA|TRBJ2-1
CASSLGLSVSPLFNEQFF
TGTGCCAGCAGCCTGGGACTTTCAGTTTCCCCCCTATTCAATGAGCAGTTCTTC
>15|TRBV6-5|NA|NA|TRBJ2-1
CASSPGFLSYNEQFF
TGTGCCAGCAGTCCGGGATTCCTATCCTACAATGAGCAGTTCTTC
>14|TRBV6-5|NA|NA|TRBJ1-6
CASNNREYSSPLHF
TGTGCCAGCAACAATAGAGAGTATAGCTCACCCCTCCACTTT
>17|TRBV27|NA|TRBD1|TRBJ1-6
CASSHGQGQTYNSPLHF
TGTGCCAGCAGTCACGGACAGGGACAAACCTATAATTCACCCCTCCACTTT
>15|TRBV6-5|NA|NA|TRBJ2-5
CASSYSGGFGETQYF
TGTGCCAGCAGTTACTCCGGGGGTTTCGGAGAGACCCAGTACTTC
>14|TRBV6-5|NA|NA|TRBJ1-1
CASSYGQMNTEAFF
TGTGCCAGCAGTTACGGACAGATGAACACTGAAGCTTTCTTT
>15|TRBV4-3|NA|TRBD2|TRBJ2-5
CASSHGQGGWETQYF
TGCGCCAGCAGCCACGGTCAGGGAGGGTGGGAGACCCAGTACTTC
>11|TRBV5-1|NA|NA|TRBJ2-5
CASSLRETQYF
TGCGCCAGCAGCTTGCGAGAGACCCAGTACTTC
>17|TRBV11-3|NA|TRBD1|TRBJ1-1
CASSSRDRGLLTGEAFF
TGTGCCAGCAGCTCCCGAGACAGGGGACTTTTGACTGGTGAAGCTTTCTTT
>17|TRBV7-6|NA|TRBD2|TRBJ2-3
CASSPLTSGVPIVAQYF
TGTGCCAGCAGCCCCCTGACTAGCGGGGTTCCCATTGTGGCGCAGTATTTT
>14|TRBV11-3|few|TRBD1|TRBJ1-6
CASSAYRGHSPLHF
TGTGCCAGCAGCGCCTACAGGGGGCATTCACCCCTCCACTTT
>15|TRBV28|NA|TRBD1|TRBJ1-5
CASSLQGYSNQPQHF
TGTGCCAGCAGTCTACAGGGGTATAGCAATCAGCCCCAGCATTTT
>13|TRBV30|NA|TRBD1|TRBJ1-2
CACPRDRGLGYTF
TGTGCCTGCCCCCGGGACAGGGGGCTCGGCTACACCTTC
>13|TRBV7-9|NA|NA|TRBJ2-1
CASSYSHYNEQFF
TGTGCCAGCAGCTACTCCCACTACAATGAGCAGTTCTTC
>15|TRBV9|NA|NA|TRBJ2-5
CASSVSDGQTETQYF
TGTGCCAGCAGCGTATCGGACGGACAAACAGAGACCCAGTACTTC
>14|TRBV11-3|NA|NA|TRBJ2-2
CASSLYSSSAELFF
TGTGCCAGCAGCTTATATAGCAGCAGTGCGGAGCTGTTTTTT
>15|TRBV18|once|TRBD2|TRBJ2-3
CASSPSSGSTDTQYF
TGTGCCAGCTCACCGTCTAGCGGGAGCACAGATACGCAGTATTTT
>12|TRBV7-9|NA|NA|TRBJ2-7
CASSAQDREQYF
TGTGCCAGCAGCGCACAGGACAGAGAGCAGTACTTC
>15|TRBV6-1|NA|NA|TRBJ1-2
CASSETGLDNYGYTF
TGTGCCAGCAGTGAAACCGGTTTAGATAACTATGGCTACACCTTC
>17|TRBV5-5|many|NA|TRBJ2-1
CASSPTGHPGPYNEQFF
TGTGCCAGCAGCCCTACAGGGCACCCAGGCCCCTACAATGAGCAGTTCTTC
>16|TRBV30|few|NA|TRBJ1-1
CAWSKIRGAYFTEAFF
TGTGCCTGGAGTAAGATCCGGGGGGCTTATTTCACTGAAGCTTTCTTT
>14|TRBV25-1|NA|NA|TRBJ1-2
CASSEWPTNYGYTF
TGTGCCAGCAGTGAATGGCCCACTAACTATGGCTACACCTTC
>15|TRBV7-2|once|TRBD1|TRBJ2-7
CASSSTGGVTDEQYF
TGTGCCAGCAGCTCAACAGGGGGCGTGACGGACGAGCAGTACTTC
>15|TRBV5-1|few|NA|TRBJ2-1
CASSTLQGPYNEQFF
TGCGCCAGCAGCACCTTGCAGGGTCCCTACAATGAGCAGTTCTTC
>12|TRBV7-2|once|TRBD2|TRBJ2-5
CATSPSGETQYF
TGTGCCACCTCCCCTAGCGGGGAGACCCAGTACTTC
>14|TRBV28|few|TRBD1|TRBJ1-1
CASSSGTGTTEAFF
TGTGCCAGCAGTTCCGGGACAGGGACCACTGAAGCTTTCTTT